This T cell receptor (beta chain) came from a study of identical twins. Study results and limitations: Conclusions came from cross-sectional statistical analysis, not from following the same donors. It was possible that invariant MAIT and iNKT cells partly confounded the zero-insertion analyses. Reduced insertions were recorded for abundant cord blood beta clonotypes, with no such pattern in memory repertoires.

The table lists this clonotype with many counts. Antigen unknown. TCRdb processed the 5' RACE reads anew with MiXCR; each CDR3 protein has one entry. This sample yields 230,000 or so distinct CDR3 sequences, of which 6.5% to 9.5% are seen a single time; about 3% belongs to the top ten. Germline V gene data show CDR1 as SGHRS and CDR2 as YFSETQ. The junction had 3 bases not matched to a gene; V was cut back by 1 base and J by 6 bases. This CDR3 region has 13 residues. A further study also used this sample, focusing on yellow fever vaccine responses in identical twins.

This TCR was sampled from a woman between 18 and 29 years old in good health. Sequencing was done on a sample of CD8+ T cells sorted from blood. The rearrangement links TRBV5-1 to TRBJ2-7; 8 bases align to TRBD2. Here the CDR3 reads CASSLKGLVEQYF. Here the CDR3 DNA reads TGCGCCAGCAGCTTGAAGGGACTAGTCGAGCAGTACTTC.